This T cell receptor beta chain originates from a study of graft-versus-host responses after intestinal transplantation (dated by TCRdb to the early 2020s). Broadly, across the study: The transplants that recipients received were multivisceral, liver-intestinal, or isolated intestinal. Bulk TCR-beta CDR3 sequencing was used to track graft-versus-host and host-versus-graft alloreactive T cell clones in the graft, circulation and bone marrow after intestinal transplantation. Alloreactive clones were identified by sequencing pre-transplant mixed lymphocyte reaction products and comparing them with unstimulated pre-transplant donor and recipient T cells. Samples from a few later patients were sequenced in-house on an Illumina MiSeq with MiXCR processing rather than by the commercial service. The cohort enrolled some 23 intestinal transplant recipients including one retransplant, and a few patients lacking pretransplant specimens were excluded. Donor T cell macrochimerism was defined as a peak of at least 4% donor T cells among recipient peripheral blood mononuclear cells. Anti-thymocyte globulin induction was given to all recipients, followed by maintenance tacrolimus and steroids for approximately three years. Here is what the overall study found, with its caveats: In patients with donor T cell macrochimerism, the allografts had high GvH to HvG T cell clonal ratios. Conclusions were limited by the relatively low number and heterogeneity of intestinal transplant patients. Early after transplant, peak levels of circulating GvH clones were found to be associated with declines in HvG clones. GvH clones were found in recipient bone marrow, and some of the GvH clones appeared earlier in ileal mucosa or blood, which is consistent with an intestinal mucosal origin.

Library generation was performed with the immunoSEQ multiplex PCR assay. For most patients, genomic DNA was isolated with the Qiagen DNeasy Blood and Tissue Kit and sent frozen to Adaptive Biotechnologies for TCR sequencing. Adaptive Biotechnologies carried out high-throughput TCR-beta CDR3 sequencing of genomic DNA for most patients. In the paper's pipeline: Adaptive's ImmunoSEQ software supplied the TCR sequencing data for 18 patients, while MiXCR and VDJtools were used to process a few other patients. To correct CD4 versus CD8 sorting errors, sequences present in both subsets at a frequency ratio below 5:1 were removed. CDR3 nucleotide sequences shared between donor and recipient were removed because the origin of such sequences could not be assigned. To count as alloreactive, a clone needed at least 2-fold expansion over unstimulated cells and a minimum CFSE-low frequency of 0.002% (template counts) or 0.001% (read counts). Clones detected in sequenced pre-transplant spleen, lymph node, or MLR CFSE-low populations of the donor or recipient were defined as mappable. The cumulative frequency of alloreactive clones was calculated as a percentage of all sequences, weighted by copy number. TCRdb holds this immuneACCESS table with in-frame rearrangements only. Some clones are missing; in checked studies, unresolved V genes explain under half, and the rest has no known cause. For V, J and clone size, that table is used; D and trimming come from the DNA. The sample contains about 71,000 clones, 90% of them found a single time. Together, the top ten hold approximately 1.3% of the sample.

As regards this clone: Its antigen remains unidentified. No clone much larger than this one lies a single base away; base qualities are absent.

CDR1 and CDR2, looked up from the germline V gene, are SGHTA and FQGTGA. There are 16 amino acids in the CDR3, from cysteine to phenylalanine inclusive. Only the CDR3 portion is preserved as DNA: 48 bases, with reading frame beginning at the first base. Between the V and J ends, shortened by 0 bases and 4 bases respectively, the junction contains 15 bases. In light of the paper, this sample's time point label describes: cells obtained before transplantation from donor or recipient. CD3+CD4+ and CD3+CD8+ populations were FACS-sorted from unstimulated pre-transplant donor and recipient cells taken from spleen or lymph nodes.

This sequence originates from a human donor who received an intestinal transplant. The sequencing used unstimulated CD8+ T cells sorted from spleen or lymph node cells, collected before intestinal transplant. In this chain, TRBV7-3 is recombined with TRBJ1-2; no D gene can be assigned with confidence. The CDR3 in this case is CASSLTTRTFLYGYTF. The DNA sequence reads TGTGCCAGCAGCTTAACGACCCGGACTTTTCTCTATGGCTACACCTTC. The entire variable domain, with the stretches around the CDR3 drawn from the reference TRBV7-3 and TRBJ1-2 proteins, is GAGVSQTPSNKVTEKGKYVELRCDPISGHTALYWYRQSLGQGPEFLIYFQGTGAADDSGLPNDRFFAVRPEGSVSTLKIQRTERGDSAVYLCASSLTTRTFLYGYTFGSGTRLTVV.